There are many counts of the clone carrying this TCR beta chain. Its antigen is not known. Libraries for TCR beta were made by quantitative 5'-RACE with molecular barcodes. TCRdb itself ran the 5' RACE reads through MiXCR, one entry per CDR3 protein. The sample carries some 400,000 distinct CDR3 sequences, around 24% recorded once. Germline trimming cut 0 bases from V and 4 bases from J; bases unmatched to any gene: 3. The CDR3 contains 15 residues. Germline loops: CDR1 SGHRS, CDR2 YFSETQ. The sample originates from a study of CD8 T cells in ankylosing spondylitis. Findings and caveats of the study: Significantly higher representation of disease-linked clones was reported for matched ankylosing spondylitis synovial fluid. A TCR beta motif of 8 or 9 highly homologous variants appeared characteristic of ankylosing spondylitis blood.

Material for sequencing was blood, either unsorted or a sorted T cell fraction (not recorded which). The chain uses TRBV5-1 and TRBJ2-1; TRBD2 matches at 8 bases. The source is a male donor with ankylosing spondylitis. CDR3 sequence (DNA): TGCGCCAGCAGCTTGGAGTTAGCGGGGTACAATGAGCAGTTCTTC. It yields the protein CASSLELAGYNEQFF.